One sample yielded the 2 T cell receptor beta chains listed below, sequenced in a study of blood T cell repertoires in COVID-19. Only in-frame clones appear in the TCRdb table, and some are missing; sequencing was by immunoSEQ multiplex PCR. The repertoire consists of under 250,000 clones, with 82% occurring once and the leading ten covering about 4.8%. The specimen was peripheral blood. Receptors originate from a woman between 65 and 79 years old with acute or convalescent COVID-19.

The rearrangement links TRBV27 to TRBJ1-5, with 7 bases fitting TRBD1. CDR3 length: 17 amino acids. Per the germline V gene, CDR1 is MNHEY and CDR2 is SMNVEV (reference sequence). V gave up 2 bases and J gave up 2 bases; unmatched junction bases: 9. CDR3 nucleotide sequence: TGTGCCAGCAGTTTACAAATGACAGGGTCAGGCAATCAGCCCCAGCATTTT. It is translated as CASSLQMTGSGNQPQHF.

The V call is TRBV3-1 (or the pseudogene TRBV3-2), the J call TRBJ1-2; 7 bases match TRBD1. CDR1 is LGHDT and CDR2 is YNNKEL in the germline V gene (reference sequence). Trimming cost V 1 base and J 0 bases; bases outside gene matches: 2. The CDR3 is made up of 15 amino acids. In DNA, the CDR3 is TGTGCCAGCAGCCAAGGACAGGGAACTAACTATGGCTACACCTTC. Protein sequence: CASSQGQGTNYGYTF.